This T cell receptor (beta chain) was captured by sequencing in a study of cytomegalovirus exposure and HLA in healthy donors. V lost 5 bases to trimming and J lost 4 bases, with 12 bases between them. This CDR3 spans 14 amino acids. Germline assignment: CDR1 SGHTA and CDR2 FQGNSA. This PCR relied on a set of 60 Vbeta primers and 13 Jbeta primers. Sequencing used immunoSEQ multiplex PCR; TCRdb keeps in-frame clones, though not all of them. Of 150,000 to 200,000 clones listed, around 77% are singletons. Sampled while nominally healthy, donors likely had unrecorded immune exposures. The receptor was isolated from a man in his sixties in good health and CMV-seronegative. The V gene is TRBV7-2, the J gene TRBJ2-4; D may be TRBD2 (6 bases). The sample comprised PBMCs. The CDR3 DNA sequence: TGTGCCAGCAGCATGAGCGGGTCTAAAAACATTCAGTACTTC. Its translation: CASSMSGSKNIQYF.